Sequencing of this T cell receptor beta chain was carried out in a study of post-analysis software for immune sequencing data. Findings of the study overall: The study found TRBV5-6, TRBV5-1 and TRBV20-1 among a few TRBV segments more frequent in patients than controls.

Details on this clonotype: The antigen is not known.

Germline V gives CDR1 MNHNS, CDR2 SASEGT. CDR3 size: 16 residues. V was clipped by 5 bases and J by 7 bases, with 18 bases between them. Sequencing libraries made from TCR beta cDNA carried unique molecular identifiers. In TCRdb, the PCR reads were re-called with MiXCR into one record per CDR3 protein. The data contain roughly 800,000 distinct CDR3 sequences, around 53% of them singletons. This clonotype originated in a girl aged 5-17 years with multiple sclerosis. Sequenced: blood. This chain uses TRBV6-1 with TRBJ1-6; no firm D call. In nucleotides, the CDR3 is TGTGCCAGCAGTCCACAATGGGGTTCGAGGAATTCACCCCTCCACTTT. Translation gives CASSPQWGSRNSPLHF.